The clone carrying this TCR beta chain was counted many times. Germline V gene data show CDR1 as DFQATT and CDR2 as SNEGSKA (reference sequence). This CDR3 is built from 12 residues. These data originate in a study of Graves' ophthalmopathy and Graves' hyperthyroidism. Study as a whole: Peripheral blood (taken before any treatment) was collected at initial diagnosis.

Excluded: other autoimmune disease, uncontrolled infection, pregnancy or lactation. TCR beta CDR3 amplification used RNA transcripts. After a first-round RT-PCR with HTBI primers, a second-round multiplex PCR was run. A single record per CDR3 protein comes from TCRdb applying MiXCR to the multiplex PCR reads. Of roughly 230,000 distinct CDR3 sequences detected, under 25% appear once; the ten largest clones hold around 45%. The source of this sequence is a woman aged 45-65 years with Graves' ophthalmopathy. The V call is TRBV20-1, the J call TRBJ1-1; D remains ambiguous. Sample: peripheral blood. CDR3 coding DNA: TGCAGGATTTTGTTCCGGAACACTGAAGCTTTCTTT. Amino acids: CRILFRNTEAFF.